Following are 24 T cell receptor beta chains from one sample sequenced in a study of T cell clonality in common variable immunodeficiency. Using immunoSEQ multiplex PCR, the repertoire was profiled, and TCRdb retains in-frame clones only, with some absent. In total the sample includes 40,000 to 45,000 clones, none of them seen once. Sequenced sample: peripheral blood mononuclear cells. The receptors derive from a person aged 18 to 70 in good health.

The table lists this clone with many counts. Read data end 3 residues before the CDR3 end; the end is taken from the germline J gene. The chain has TRBV20-1 and TRBJ2-7, with 11 bases matching TRBD1. There are 13 residues in the CDR3. Germline assignment: CDR1 DFQATT and CDR2 SNEGSKA (reference sequence). The ends lost 6 bases at V and 6 bases at J; junction bases unmatched: 7. CDR3 residues: CSARTGGVFEQYF. The CDR3 bases that were read are TGCAGTGCGAGGACAGGGGGCGTTTTCGAG.

This clone was picked up many times. The read ends 3 residues shy of where the CDR3 ends; the end is completed using the germline J gene. The J gene is TRBJ2-7, the V gene TRBV7-6, with a weak D call TRBD1 (5 bases). Trimming removed 5 bases from V and 3 bases from J, with 11 bases in between. CDR3 size: 13 residues. Germline CDR1 reads SGHVS; CDR2 reads FNYEAQ. CDR3 sequence reads: CASSPGSNYEQYF. Incomplete CDR3 DNA: TGTGCCAGCAGCCCAGGGTCCAACTACGAG. Looking up the rest from reference TRBV7-6 and TRBJ2-7 gives the full variable domain: GAGVSQSPRYKVTKRGQDVALRCDPISGHVSLYWYRQALGQGPEFLTYFNYEAQQDKSGLPNDRFSAERPEGSISTLTIQRTEQRDSAMYRCASSPGSNYEQYFGPGTRLTVT.

This clone was seen repeatedly, ten times or more. The read comes to an end 3 residues before the CDR3 does, leaving the germline J gene to fill in the end. The V gene is TRBV6-2 or TRBV6-3, the J gene TRBJ1-5; perhaps TRBD1 as D (6 bases). V lost 6 bases, J lost 5 bases, and 11 bases lay in between. The CDR3 has 13 amino acids. Germline V gives CDR1 MNHEY, CDR2 SVGEGT. Incomplete CDR3 DNA: TGTGCCAGCAGGACAACAGGGTATCAGCCC. Amino acids: CASRTTGYQP. The entire CDR3 protein is CASRTTGYQPQHF.

This clone was seen many times. The read comes to an end 3 residues before the CDR3 does, leaving the germline J gene to fill in the end. This chain links TRBV6-2 or TRBV6-3 with TRBJ2-3; 8 bases map to TRBD2. From germline, CDR1 is MNHEY and CDR2 SVGEGT. This CDR3 is 14 amino acids long. V lost 6 bases and J lost 6; bases outside the gene matches: 8. CDR3 DNA (partial): TGTGCCAGCAGAAGACTAGCGAGCGGGGATACG. Amino acid sequence: CASRRLASGDT. In full, the CDR3 reads CASRRLASGDTQYF.

This clone showed up many times. The CDR3: CASSSTPVVTQYF. CDR3 bases read: TGTGCCAGCAGTTCCACTCCGGTAGTTACG. This rearrangement joins TRBV28 to TRBJ2-3, with unresolved D. The read ends 3 residues early relative to the CDR3; the germline J gene fills the gap. Germline CDR1 and CDR2: MDHEN and SYDVKM. This CDR3 comprises 13 residues. Trimming removed 4 bases from V and 8 bases from J, with 13 bases in between.

This clone was found many times. The CDR3 extends 3 residues past the end of the read, so its final part is completed from the germline J gene. The chain employs TRBV20-1 and TRBJ2-5; TRBD1 matches 7 bases. J gave up 5 bases and V 0 bases, and 6 bases lay outside the gene matches. The CDR3 contains 14 residues. The germline V gene encodes CDR1 DFQATT and CDR2 SNEGSKA (reference sequence). CDR3 DNA, as far as it was read: TGCAGTGCTAGAGACCGGACAGGACGGGAGACC. This gives the protein CSARDRTGRET. The complete CDR3 protein is CSARDRTGRETQYF.

The sample holds many counts of this clone. Read data end 3 residues before the CDR3 end; the end is taken from the germline J gene. This chain joins TRBV5-1 and TRBJ2-7, with D unclear. CDR3 size: 15 residues. V was pared by 0 bases and J by 2 bases, with 12 bases between. CDR1 and CDR2 (germline): SGHRS, YFSETQ. This CDR3 reads CASSLDPGIAYEQYF. The CDR3 bases that were read are TGCGCCAGCAGCTTGGACCCAGGAATAGCCTACGAG.

This clone was seen many times. The CDR3 is cut off 3 residues early in the read; its end comes from the germline J gene. The chain is built from TRBV7-8 and TRBJ1-2; D might be TRBD1 (6 bases). This CDR3 has 16 residues. From germline, CDR1 is SGHVS and CDR2 FQNEAQ. V was clipped by 1 base and J by 2 bases, with 14 bases between them. CDR3 protein: CASSLGRGDRNYGYTF. The sequenced part of the CDR3 DNA is TGTGCCAGCAGCTTAGGGCGCGGAGACAGGAACTATGGC.

This clone was recorded many times. The read stops 3 residues short of the end of the CDR3; the missing end is completed from the germline J gene. This sequence joins TRBV20-1 and TRBJ2-4; the match to TRBD2 covers 13 bases. The CDR3 length is 20 residues. Unmatched junction bases numbered 16, after V lost 1 base and J lost 4 bases. CDR1 and CDR2 from the germline V gene are DFQATT and SNEGSKA (reference sequence). CDR3 in amino acids: CSARARTSGSHWEQKNIQYF. Incomplete CDR3 DNA: TGCAGTGCTAGAGCCAGGACTAGCGGGAGCCACTGGGAACAAAAAAACATT.

This clone was found many times. The read terminates 3 residues ahead of where the CDR3 ends, so the germline J gene completes it. This chain links TRBV20-1 with TRBJ2-7; 7 bases are a match to TRBD2. CDR1 is DFQATT and CDR2 is SNEGSKA in the germline V gene (reference sequence). CDR3 size: 14 residues. The V gene end was trimmed by 0 bases and the J gene end by 0 bases; junction bases not matched to a gene: 2. CDR3 amino acids: CSARDGGSSYEQYF. The part of the CDR3 DNA that was read is TGCAGTGCTAGAGACGGCGGGAGCTCCTACGAG.

This clone came up many times. Read data end 3 residues before the CDR3 end; the end is taken from the germline J gene. This chain connects TRBV9 to TRBJ2-7, with 11 positions matching TRBD2. The CDR3 contains 17 residues. V shed 4 bases and J 4 bases; nucleotides not matched to a gene: 13. CDR1 is SGDLS and CDR2 is YYNGEE in the germline V gene. The part of the CDR3 DNA that was read is TGTGCCAGCAGCCTCCACTCGGGGGCTAGCGGGAGGTACGAG. It specifies CASSLHSGASGRYE. In full, the CDR3 is CASSLHSGASGRYEQYF.

This clone was detected many times. The CDR3 end is not reached by the read, which stops 3 residues before it; the germline J gene fills it in. This chain connects TRBV7-2 to TRBJ1-5; 7 bases align to TRBD1. Germline CDR1 reads SGHTA; CDR2 reads FQGNSA. J gave up 7 bases and V 5 bases, and 11 bases lay outside the gene matches. The CDR3 is made up of 15 amino acids. The CDR3 DNA, read in part, is TGTGCCAGCAGCCCGTCACAGGGGAGAGAGCAGCCC. Translating it yields CASSPSQGREQP. In full, the CDR3 is CASSPSQGREQPQHF.

This clone was found many times. Read sequence stops 3 residues before the CDR3 end, and the germline J gene provides the missing end. The rearrangement links TRBV20-1 to TRBJ2-7, with TRBD2 matching 8 bases. V shed 3 bases, J shed 2 bases, and the junction held 6 bases outside the gene matches. Germline-derived CDR1 and CDR2 are DFQATT and SNEGSKA (reference sequence). The CDR3 consists of 14 residues. CDR3 DNA, as far as it was read: TGCAGTGCTAGGGTTAGCGGGGCCCCCTACGAG. Translating gives CSARVSGAPYE. The full CDR3 is CSARVSGAPYEQYF.

The sample holds many counts of this clone. Sequencing ends 3 residues short of the CDR3 end; the germline J gene provides the rest. The chain recombines TRBV28 with TRBJ2-3, with TRBD2 matching 8 bases. Germline V gene lookup returns CDR1 MDHEN and CDR2 SYDVKM. The V and J ends lost 3 bases and 1 base, in that order; junction bases with no gene match: 6. The CDR3 length is 16 residues. This CDR3 reads CASSFGAGAGTDTQYF. The sequenced CDR3 bases are TGTGCCAGCAGTTTTGGAGCGGGAGCGGGCACAGATACG.

With respect to this clone: From the germline J gene comes the end of the CDR3, since the read stops 3 residues before it. Distinct nucleotide sequences in the sample also encode this CDR3. V and J are TRBV7-9 and TRBJ1-1; 8 nucleotides align to TRBD1. This CDR3 is built from 14 residues. CDR1 is SEHNR and CDR2 is FQNEAQ in the germline V gene (reference sequence). The CDR3 here is CASSPHTTGETAFF. The CDR3 DNA, read in part, is TGTGCCAGCAGCCCCCATACGACAGGGGAGACC.

This clone has a count of ten or more. The read ends 3 residues early relative to the CDR3; the germline J gene fills the gap. The V gene is TRBV10-1, the J gene TRBJ2-2; 7 bases fit TRBD2. V lost 5 bases to trimming and J lost 8 bases; unmatched junction nucleotides: 5. This CDR3 spans 13 amino acids. In germline, CDR1 is WNHNN, CDR2 SYGVQD (reference sequence). CDR3 DNA, as far as it was read: TGCGCCAGCAGTACTAGCGCCGAAGGGGAG. Encoded protein: CASSTSAEGE. The whole CDR3 reads CASSTSAEGELFF.

This clone was found many times. The CDR3 region is CSAVGRGGNTQYF. The DNA read from the CDR3 is TGCAGTGCCGTGGGCAGGGGAGGGAATACG. The V gene is TRBV20-1, the J gene TRBJ2-3; possibly TRBD2 for D (7 bases). The read comes to an end 3 residues before the CDR3 does, leaving the germline J gene to fill in the end. The CDR3 totals 13 residues. Germline V gene data show CDR1 as DFQATT and CDR2 as SNEGSKA (reference sequence). The V end lost 6 bases, the J end lost 7 bases, and 17 bases lay between the germline ends.

In its sample, this clone was seen many times. The read finishes 3 residues shy of the CDR3 end, and the germline J gene is used to complete it. The chain links TRBV20-1 to TRBJ2-7, with D tentatively TRBD2 (6 bases). CDR3 length equals 14 residues. CDR1 is DFQATT, CDR2 SNEGSKA, per germline (reference sequence). Trimming left V 1 base short and J 3 bases short, with 13 bases between. CDR3 DNA, as far as it was read: TGCAGTGCTAGAGTGGGGCGGGGAGACTACGAG. Protein: CSARVGRGDYE. The whole CDR3 sequence reads CSARVGRGDYEQYF.

At least ten counts were recorded for this clone. The sequenced fragment ends 3 residues before the CDR3 boundary, so the rest is inferred from the germline J gene. The genes are TRBV5-1 and TRBJ1-2; TRBD1 might be the D (6 bases). V gave up 0 bases and J gave up 3 bases, with 9 bases separating them. This CDR3 region has 14 residues. CDR1 is SGHRS, CDR2 YFSETQ, per germline. The CDR3 here is CASSLGGGDYGYTF. Partial CDR3 DNA: TGCGCCAGCAGCTTGGGGGGGGGCGACTATGGC.

This clone was picked up many times. The DNA ends 3 residues before the CDR3 does, and the rest of the CDR3 is filled in from the germline J gene. V is TRBV5-1 and J is TRBJ2-1; a weak D match, TRBD1 (5 bases). The germline V gene encodes CDR1 SGHRS and CDR2 YFSETQ. V lost 4 bases and J 9 bases, leaving 11 bases between the germline ends. The CDR3 sequence is 12 residues long. CDR3 in amino acids: CASSVQGGEQFF. The CDR3 bases that were read are TGCGCCAGCAGCGTCCAGGGCGGTGAG.

This clone has at least ten counts. The read stops 3 residues short of the end of the CDR3; the missing end is completed from the germline J gene. The gene calls are TRBV20-1 and TRBJ2-1; a weak D match, TRBD2 (5 bases). The CDR3 is 13 residues long. The V and J ends lost 6 bases and 6 bases respectively, with 15 bases between them. In germline, CDR1 is DFQATT, CDR2 SNEGSKA (reference sequence). The CDR3 protein is CSAEIGLSNEQFF. The CDR3 bases that were read are TGCAGTGCCGAAATCGGACTGTCCAATGAG.

There are a few counts of this clone. At one boundary the junction diverges from the germline segment, which might be a read error. The DNA ends 3 residues before the CDR3 does, and the rest of the CDR3 is filled in from the germline J gene. The rearrangement joins TRBV20-1 to TRBJ2-1; 8 bases align to TRBD2. This CDR3 is 14 amino acids long. Per the germline V gene, CDR1 is DFQATT and CDR2 is SNEGSKA (reference sequence). The covered CDR3 bases are TGCAGTGCGAGAGGACTAGCCGTCTACAATGAG. This sequence encodes CSARGLAVYNE. The entire CDR3 reads CSARGLAVYNEQFF.

At least ten counts were recorded for this clone. The missing CDR3 end, 3 residues past where the read stops, is filled in from the germline J gene. The chain links TRBV11-2 to TRBJ2-3, with 9 bases that match TRBD2. V lost 5 bases, J lost 4 bases, and 4 bases stayed unmatched. From germline, CDR1 is SGHAT and CDR2 FQNNGV. The CDR3 is made up of 14 amino acids. The CDR3 spells CASSPGLASDTQYF. CDR3 bases read: TGTGCCAGCAGCCCGGGACTAGCCTCAGATACG. The full variable domain, in which reference TRBV11-2 and TRBJ2-3 provide the parts outside the CDR3, is EAGVAQSPRYKIIEKRQSVAFWCNPISGHATLYWYQQILGQGPKLLIQFQNNGVVDDSQLPKDRFSAERLKGVDSTLKIQPAKLEDSAVYLCASSPGLASDTQYFGPGTRLTVL.

The sample holds many counts of this clone. The read comes to an end 3 residues before the CDR3 does, leaving the germline J gene to fill in the end. The rearrangement joins TRBV4-1 to TRBJ2-1; TRBD2 might be the D (6 bases). The CDR3 is made up of 15 amino acids. From germline, CDR1 is MGHRA and CDR2 YSYEKL. The V end was cut by 5 bases, the J end by 0 bases, with 11 bases between. The CDR3 here is CASSYGAGSYNEQFF. The part of the CDR3 DNA that was read is TGCGCCAGCAGCTATGGAGCGGGCTCCTACAATGAG.